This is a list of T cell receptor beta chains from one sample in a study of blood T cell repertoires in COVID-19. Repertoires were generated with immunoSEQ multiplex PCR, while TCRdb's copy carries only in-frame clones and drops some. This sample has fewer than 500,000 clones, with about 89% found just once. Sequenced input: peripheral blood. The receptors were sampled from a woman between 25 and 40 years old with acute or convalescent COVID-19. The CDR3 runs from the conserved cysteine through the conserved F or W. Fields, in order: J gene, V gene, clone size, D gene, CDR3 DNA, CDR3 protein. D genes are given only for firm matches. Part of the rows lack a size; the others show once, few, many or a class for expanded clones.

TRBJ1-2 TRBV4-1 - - TGCGCCAGCAGCCAAGACCCGACAGGATACTATGGCTACACCTTC CASSQDPTGYYGYTF
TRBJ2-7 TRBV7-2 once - TGTGCCAGCAGCTTAACCGGGAACGAGCAGTACTTC CASSLTGNEQYF
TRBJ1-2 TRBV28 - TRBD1 TGTGCCAGCAGCCCAGGGGGCGCGTATAACTATGGCTACACCTTC CASSPGGAYNYGYTF
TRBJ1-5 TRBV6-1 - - TGTGCCAGCAGCTACGGAGCGTGGAGCAATCAGCCCCAGCATTTT CASSYGAWSNQPQHF
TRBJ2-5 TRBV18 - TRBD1 TGTGCCAGCTCACCAATACAGGGGGAACAAGAGACCCAGTACTTC CASSPIQGEQETQYF
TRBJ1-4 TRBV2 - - TGTGCCATTCAAGGAGGCTCTCCGGAAAAACTGTTTTTT CAIQGGSPEKLFF
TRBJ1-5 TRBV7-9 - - TGTGCCAGCAGCTTATGTGTACGTTTCGGTCAGCCCCAGCATTTT CASSLCVRFGQPQHF
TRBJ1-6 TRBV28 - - TGTGCCAGCAGTTTGACCCAGGGTGATAATTCACCCCTCCACTTT CASSLTQGDNSPLHF
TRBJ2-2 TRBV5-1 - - TGCGCCAGCAGCTTGGAGCACAGTACCGGGGAGCTGTTTTTT CASSLEHSTGELFF
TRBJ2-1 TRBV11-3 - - TGTGCCAGCAGCCGTAGCTCCTACAATGAGCAGTTCTTC CASSRSSYNEQFF
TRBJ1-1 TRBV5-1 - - TGCGCCAGCAGCTTGGATATGAAGGGGGTTGAAGCTTTCTTT CASSLDMKGVEAFF
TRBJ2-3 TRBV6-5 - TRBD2 TGTGCCAGCAGTTCTCCGGGACTAGCCAGCACAGATACGCAGTATTTT CASSSPGLASTDTQYF
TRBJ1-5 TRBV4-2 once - TGTGCCAGCAGCCAAGATCGGGGTTCGGGTCAGCCCCAGCATTTT CASSQDRGSGQPQHF
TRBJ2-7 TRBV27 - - TGTGCCAGCAGCGTGCTACCATATAAGACAGATACCTCCTACGAGCAGTACTTC CASSVLPYKTDTSYEQYF
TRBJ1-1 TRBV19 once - TGTGCCAGTACACGTTGGGGCGAAGCTTTCTTT CASTRWGEAFF
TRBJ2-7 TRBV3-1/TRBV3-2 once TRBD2 TGTGCCAGCAGCAGAACTGCGGGGGTGGTCGAGCAGTACTTC CASSRTAGVVEQYF
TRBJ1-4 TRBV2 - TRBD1 TGTGCCAGCAGTGATTCAGGGGGGCTTAATGAAAAACTGTTTTTT CASSDSGGLNEKLFF